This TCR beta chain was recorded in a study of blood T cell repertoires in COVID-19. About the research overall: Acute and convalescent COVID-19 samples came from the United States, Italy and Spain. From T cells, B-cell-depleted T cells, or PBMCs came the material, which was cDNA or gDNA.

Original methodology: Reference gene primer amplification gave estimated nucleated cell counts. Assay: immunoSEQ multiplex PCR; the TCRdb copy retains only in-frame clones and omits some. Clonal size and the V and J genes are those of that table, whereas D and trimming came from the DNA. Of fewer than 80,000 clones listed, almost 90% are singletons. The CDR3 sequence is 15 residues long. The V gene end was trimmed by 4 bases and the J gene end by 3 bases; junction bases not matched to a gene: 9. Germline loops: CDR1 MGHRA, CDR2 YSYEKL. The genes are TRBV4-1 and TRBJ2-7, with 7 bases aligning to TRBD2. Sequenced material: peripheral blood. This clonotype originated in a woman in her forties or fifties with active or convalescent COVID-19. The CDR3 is CASSPTPLAYYEQYF. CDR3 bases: TGCGCCAGCAGCCCGACCCCACTAGCGTACTACGAGCAGTACTTC.